The next 15 T cell receptor beta chains were all read from a single sample in a study of blood T cell repertoires in COVID-19. This table comes from immunoSEQ multiplex PCR, and its TCRdb copy is limited to in-frame clones, with some not included. The sample records 200,000 to 250,000 clones, about 90% being singletons. The material sequenced was peripheral blood. Receptors were obtained from a woman in her sixties or seventies with acute or convalescent COVID-19.

The chain combines TRBV19 with TRBJ1-5; no definite D call. Germline CDR1 and CDR2: LNHDA and SQIVND (reference sequence). This CDR3 spans 16 amino acids. The V end lost 5 bases, the J end lost 3 bases, and 17 bases lay between the germline ends. The CDR3 bases are TGTGCCAGTAGTCTGCGGGCAGCAAGTACCAATCAGCCCCAGCATTTT. Amino acid sequence: CASSLRAASTNQPQHF.

The sample holds one count of this clone. The chain joins TRBV30 to TRBJ1-1; D unclear. V lost 3 bases, J lost 0 bases, and 8 bases lay in between. Germline V gene data show CDR1 as GTSNPN and CDR2 as SVGIG (reference sequence). This CDR3 has 13 amino acids. The CDR3 bases are TGTGCCTGGAGCCCGGGATTGAACACTGAAGCTTTCTTT. The encoded protein is CAWSPGLNTEAFF.

This chain joins TRBV10-2 and TRBJ1-1; 7 bases map to TRBD1. There are 13 residues in the CDR3. Germline assignment: CDR1 WSHSY and CDR2 SAAADI. V dropped 9 bases and J dropped 1; count of bases not matched to a gene: 5. The CDR3 nucleotides are TGCGCCAGTGACAGGGAACGGAACACTGAAGCTTTCTTT. As protein: CASDRERNTEAFF.

The chain is built from TRBV2 and TRBJ1-2, with 11 bases fitting TRBD1. CDR3 length: 13 amino acids. V lost 4 bases and J lost 7; bases outside the gene matches: 2. Germline V gene lookup returns CDR1 SNHLY and CDR2 FYNNEI. The DNA of the CDR3 is TGTGCCAGCAGTGTGGGACAGGGGGTTGGCTACACCTTC. Protein: CASSVGQGVGYTF.

This clone has just one count. The chain has TRBV28 and TRBJ1-2; no firm D call. Germline V gene data show CDR1 as MDHEN and CDR2 as SYDVKM. Trimming took off 6 bases at V and 8 bases at J, with 10 bases between the two ends. The CDR3 is made up of 11 amino acids. The CDR3 DNA reads as TGTGCCAGCAGGTACGGGTTAGGCTACACCTTC. Translating gives CASRYGLGYTF.

The rearrangement uses TRBV28 and TRBJ2-5, with TRBD2 as a possible D gene (5 bases). Trimming pared 6 bases from V and 5 bases from J, leaving 16 bases between. The length of the CDR3 is 14 residues. Per germline, CDR1 MDHEN and CDR2 SYDVKM. CDR3 nucleotide sequence: TGTGCCAGCAGCCCCTCTGCCGGAGGTGAGACCCAGTACTTC. It codes for CASSPSAGGETQYF.

The chain links TRBV5-8 to TRBJ2-7, with 9 bases identical to TRBD1. CDR1 is SGHTS, CDR2 YDEGEE, per germline. This CDR3 comprises 15 residues. Unmatched junction bases numbered 6, after V lost 2 bases and J lost 3 bases. CDR3 loop: CASSFAGTGYYEQYF. The CDR3 DNA follows: TGTGCCAGCAGCTTCGCCGGGACAGGGTACTACGAGCAGTACTTC.

V gene TRBV6-5 combines with J gene TRBJ1-1; D gene uncertain. The germline V gene encodes CDR1 MNHEY and CDR2 SVGAGI. V lost 8 bases, J lost 1 base, and 11 bases lay in between. The CDR3 runs 13 residues. The CDR3 DNA is TGTGCCAGCTCGAGGGTAGGGAACACTGAAGCTTTCTTT. It is translated as CASSRVGNTEAFF.

This sequence joins TRBV7-9 and TRBJ2-1; the match to TRBD2 covers 11 bases. The CDR3 totals 16 residues. Unmatched junction bases numbered 10, after V lost 5 bases and J lost 7 bases. CDR1 is SEHNR, CDR2 FQNEAQ, per germline (reference sequence). In DNA, the CDR3 is TGTGCCAGCAGCCAAAACGGGGGACTAGCGGCGAATGAGCAGTTCTTC. This sequence encodes CASSQNGGLAANEQFF.

The chain links TRBV29-1 to TRBJ1-1; D is unresolved. The CDR3 has 13 residues. V lost 7 bases and J lost 1, with 13 bases in between. CDR1 and CDR2 from the germline V gene are SQVTM and ANQGSEA. CDR3 nucleotides: TGCAGCGCCCAGCGGCTTTCGAACACTGAAGCTTTCTTT. Translation: CSAQRLSNTEAFF. Together with reference TRBV29-1 and TRBJ1-1, the CDR3 gives the full variable domain: SAVISQKPSRDICQRGTSLTIQCQVDSQVTMMFWYRQQPGQSLTLIATANQGSEATYESGFVIDKFPISRPNLTFSTLTVSNMSPEDSSIYLCSAQRLSNTEAFFGQGTRLTVV.

In its sample, this clone was seen a few times. The rearrangement joins TRBV19 to TRBJ1-1, with 10 bases identical to TRBD1. The J segment lost 1 base and the V segment lost 8 bases, leaving 1 base of the junction unmatched. The CDR3 spans 13 residues. Per germline, CDR1 LNHDA and CDR2 SQIVND (reference sequence). DNA of the CDR3: TGTGCCAGTGGGGACAGGGGGAACACTGAAGCTTTCTTT. Residues: CASGDRGNTEAFF.

This chain links TRBV5-6 with TRBJ2-1; TRBD2 is a possible D gene (7 bases). Trimming removed 5 bases at V and 4 bases at J, with 19 bases between. This CDR3 comprises 16 residues. CDR1 is SGHDT and CDR2 is YYEEEE in the germline V gene. CDR3 region: CASRDEGGGSYNEQFF. The CDR3 nucleotides are TGTGCCAGCAGGGACGAGGGAGGGGGTTCATACAATGAGCAGTTCTTC.

The CDR3 DNA reads as TGTGCCACCAGTGACCCGGGACAGGGGGCGTTTGAGCAGTACTTC. It is translated as CATSDPGQGAFEQYF. The chain combines TRBV24-1 with TRBJ2-7, with TRBD1 matching over 12 bases. The CDR3 runs 15 residues. In germline, CDR1 is KGHDR, CDR2 SFDVKD. With 4 bases clipped from V and 7 bases from J, the junction kept 7 bases outside the gene matches.

J is TRBJ1-5 and V is TRBV2; a weak D match, TRBD1 (6 bases). Trimming left V 8 bases short and J 1 base short, with 12 bases between. Germline V CDR1 and CDR2: SNHLY, FYNNEI. The CDR3 is made up of 14 amino acids. The CDR3 DNA reads TGTGCCAGCCGAGGACAGAGCAGCAATCAGCCCCAGCATTTT. Translated, it gives CASRGQSSNQPQHF.

The genes are TRBV7-8 and TRBJ1-2, with 9 bases fitting TRBD1. This CDR3 region has 14 residues. The V gene end was trimmed by 6 bases and the J gene end by 8 bases; junction bases not matched to a gene: 10. The germline CDR1 and CDR2 sequences are SGHVS and FQNEAQ. For the CDR3, the DNA is TGTGCCAGCAGTTTCACCCGGGACAGGGAAGGCTACACCTTC. Its translation is CASSFTRDREGYTF. Looking up the rest from reference TRBV7-8 and TRBJ1-2 gives the full variable domain: GAGVSQSPRYKVAKRGQDVALRCDPISGHVSLFWYQQALGQGPEFLTYFQNEAQLDKSGLPSDRFFAERPEGSVSTLKIQRTQQEDSAVYLCASSFTRDREGYTFGSGTRLTVV.